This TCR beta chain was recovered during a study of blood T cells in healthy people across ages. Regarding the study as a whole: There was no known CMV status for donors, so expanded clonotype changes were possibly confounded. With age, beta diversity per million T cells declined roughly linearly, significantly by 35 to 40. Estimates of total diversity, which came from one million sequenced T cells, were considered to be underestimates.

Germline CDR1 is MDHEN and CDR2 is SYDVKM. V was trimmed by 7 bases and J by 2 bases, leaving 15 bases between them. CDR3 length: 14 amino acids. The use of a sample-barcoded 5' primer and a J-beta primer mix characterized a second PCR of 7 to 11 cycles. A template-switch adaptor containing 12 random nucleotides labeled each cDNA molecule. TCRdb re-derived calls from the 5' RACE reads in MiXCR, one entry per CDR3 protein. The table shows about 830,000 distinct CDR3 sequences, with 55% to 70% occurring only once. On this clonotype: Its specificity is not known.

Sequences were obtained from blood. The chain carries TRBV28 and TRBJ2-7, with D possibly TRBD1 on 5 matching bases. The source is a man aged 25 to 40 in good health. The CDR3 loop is CASNVDKGAYEQYF. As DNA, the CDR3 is TGTGCCAGCAATGTAGACAAAGGGGCCTACGAGCAGTACTTC. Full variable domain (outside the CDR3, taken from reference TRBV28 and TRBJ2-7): DVKVTQSSRYLVKRTGEKVFLECVQDMDHENMFWYRQDPGLGLRLIYFSYDVKMKEKGDIPEGYSVSREKKERFSLILESASTNQTSMYLCASNVDKGAYEQYFGPGTRLTVT.